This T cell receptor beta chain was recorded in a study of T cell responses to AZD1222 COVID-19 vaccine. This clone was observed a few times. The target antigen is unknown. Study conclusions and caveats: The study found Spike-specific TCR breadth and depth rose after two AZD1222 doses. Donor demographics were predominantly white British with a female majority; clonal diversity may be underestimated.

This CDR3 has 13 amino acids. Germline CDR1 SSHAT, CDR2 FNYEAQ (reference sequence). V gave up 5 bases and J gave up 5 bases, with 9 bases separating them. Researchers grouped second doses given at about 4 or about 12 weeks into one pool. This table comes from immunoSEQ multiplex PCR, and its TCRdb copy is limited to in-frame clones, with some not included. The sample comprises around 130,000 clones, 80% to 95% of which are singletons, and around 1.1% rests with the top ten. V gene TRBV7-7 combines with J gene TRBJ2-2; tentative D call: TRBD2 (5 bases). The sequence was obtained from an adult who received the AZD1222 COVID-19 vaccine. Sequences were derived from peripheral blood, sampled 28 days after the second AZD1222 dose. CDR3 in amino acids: CASSPSNTGELFF. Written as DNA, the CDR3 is TGTGCCAGCAGCCCTAGCAATACCGGGGAGCTGTTTTTT.